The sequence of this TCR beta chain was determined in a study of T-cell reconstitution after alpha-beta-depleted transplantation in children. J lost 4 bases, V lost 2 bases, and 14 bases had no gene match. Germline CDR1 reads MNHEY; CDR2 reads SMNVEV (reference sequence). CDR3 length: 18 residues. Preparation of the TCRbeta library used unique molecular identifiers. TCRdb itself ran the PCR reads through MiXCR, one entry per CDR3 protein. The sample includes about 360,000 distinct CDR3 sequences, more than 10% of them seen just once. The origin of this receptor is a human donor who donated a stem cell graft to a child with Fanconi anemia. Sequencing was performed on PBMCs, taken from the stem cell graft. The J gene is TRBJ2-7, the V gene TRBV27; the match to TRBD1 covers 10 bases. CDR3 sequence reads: CASSLAVVGQGIVYEQYF. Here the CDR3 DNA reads TGTGCCAGCAGTTTAGCTGTGGTGGGACAGGGGATCGTATACGAGCAGTACTTC.